These T cell receptor beta chains were read from a single sample in a study of T cell responses to AZD1222 COVID-19 vaccine. TCRdb's table, derived via immunoSEQ multiplex PCR, lists solely in-frame clones and lacks some. This repertoire shows approximately 180,000 clones, around nine tenths found once; its top ten account for around 8%. The input for sequencing was peripheral blood, taken on day 0 of AZD1222 vaccination. The receptors were sampled from an adult in good health. CDR3s include the opening cysteine and the closing phenylalanine or tryptophan. A D gene is named only where the DNA matches it firmly. Size is omitted from some rows. Given values are once, few, many or a class for expanded clones.

TRBJ1-1 NA TRBV7-9 NA CASSLWAGRGTEAFF TGTGCCAGCAGCTTATGGGCCGGGAGGGGCACTGAAGCTTTCTTT
TRBJ2-7 NA TRBV9 NA CASSVAGEQSYEQYF TGTGCCAGCAGCGTAGCTGGGGAACAGAGCTACGAGCAGTACTTC
TRBJ2-7 NA TRBV7-6 NA CASSLDPAYEQYF TGTGCCAGCAGCTTAGATCCAGCGTACGAGCAGTACTTC
TRBJ1-4 NA TRBV20-1 TRBD1 CSASANRGAKNEKLFF TGCAGTGCTAGTGCTAACAGGGGCGCAAAGAATGAAAAACTGTTTTTT
TRBJ1-3 NA TRBV30 NA CAWSAGISGNTIYF TGTGCCTGGAGCGCAGGGATCTCTGGAAACACCATATATTTT
TRBJ1-2 many TRBV5-1 NA CASSLAGEGVGGYTF TGCGCCAGCAGCTTGGCCGGAGAAGGAGTAGGCGGCTACACCTTC
TRBJ2-5 NA TRBV10-3 NA CAISEGETQYF TGTGCCATCAGTGAAGGAGAGACCCAGTACTTC
TRBJ2-7 NA TRBV12-3/TRBV12-4 NA CASSGVSVYEQYF TGTGCCAGCAGCGGGGTGTCCGTCTACGAGCAGTACTTC
TRBJ1-1 NA TRBV10-3 NA CAIAGFTNTEAFF TGTGCCATTGCAGGGTTTACGAACACTGAAGCTTTCTTT
TRBJ1-3 NA TRBV29-1 NA CSAKRASGNTIYF TGCAGCGCAAAACGGGCCTCTGGAAACACCATATATTTT
TRBJ2-6 NA TRBV27 NA CASTWGGAGANVLTF TGTGCCAGCACCTGGGGCGGGGCTGGGGCCAACGTCCTGACTTTC
TRBJ1-2 NA TRBV2 NA CASKPDRTYGYTF TGTGCCAGCAAGCCGGACAGAACTTATGGCTACACCTTC
TRBJ2-7 NA TRBV28 NA CASSLGRASYEQYF TGTGCCAGCAGTTTGGGCAGGGCCTCCTACGAGCAGTACTTC
TRBJ2-3 NA TRBV12-3/TRBV12-4 NA CASTTGDTQYF TGTGCCAGCACCACGGGGGATACGCAGTATTTT
TRBJ2-3 NA TRBV7-3 NA CASSSAGTSTDTQYF TGTGCCAGCAGCTCAGCCGGGACTAGCACAGATACGCAGTATTTT
TRBJ2-5 NA TRBV2 NA CASSVRAQYF TGTGCCAGCAGTGTACGGGCCCAGTACTTC
TRBJ1-3 once TRBV5-1 NA CASSPTGSGNTIYF TGCGCCAGCAGCCCCACAGGGTCTGGAAACACCATATATTTT
TRBJ2-1 NA TRBV4-1 TRBD1 CASSQAPGQGASYNEQFF TGCGCCAGCAGCCAGGCCCCTGGACAGGGGGCCTCCTACAATGAGCAGTTCTTC
TRBJ1-5 NA TRBV6-5 NA CASTSSWGDQPQHF TGTGCCAGCACCTCATCATGGGGAGACCAGCCCCAGCATTTT
TRBJ1-1 NA TRBV5-6 NA CASSLGRGDTEAFF TGTGCCAGCAGCTTGGGCAGGGGTGACACTGAAGCTTTCTTT
TRBJ2-1 NA TRBV11-2 TRBD2 CASSYQTSGPNEQFF TGTGCCAGCAGCTACCAGACTAGCGGGCCTAATGAGCAGTTCTTC
TRBJ1-1 NA TRBV6-5 TRBD1 CASSWDRAPLNTEAFF TGTGCCAGCAGTTGGGACAGGGCTCCTTTGAACACTGAAGCTTTCTTT
TRBJ1-4 NA TRBV3-1/TRBV3-2 NA CASSMGTFGGREKLFF TGTGCCAGCAGCATGGGGACATTCGGCGGGCGAGAAAAACTGTTTTTT
TRBJ1-3 NA TRBV6-5 TRBD1 CASRAQGASGNTIYF TGTGCCAGCAGGGCACAGGGGGCCTCTGGAAACACCATATATTTT
TRBJ2-1 NA TRBV9 NA CASSAADDRSSYNEQFF TGTGCCAGCAGCGCAGCCGACGACAGGAGCTCCTACAATGAGCAGTTCTTC
TRBJ1-2 NA TRBV5-4 TRBD1 CASSPGQGPSPYGYTF TGTGCCAGCAGCCCCGGACAGGGTCCCTCTCCCTATGGCTACACCTTC
TRBJ2-1 NA TRBV24-1 TRBD1 CATSVNDRVGPNEQFF TGTGCCACCAGTGTCAACGACAGGGTAGGGCCAAATGAGCAGTTCTTC
TRBJ2-7 NA TRBV27 TRBD1 CASSPRQGPNEQYF TGTGCCAGCAGCCCCAGACAGGGTCCGAACGAGCAGTACTTC
TRBJ2-3 NA TRBV7-9 NA CASSLGRESTDTQYF TGTGCCAGCAGCTTAGGCAGGGAGAGCACAGATACGCAGTATTTT
TRBJ2-3 once TRBV6-4 NA CASSEFWGPTDTQYF TGTGCCAGCAGTGAGTTCTGGGGCCCTACGGATACGCAGTATTTT
TRBJ1-1 NA TRBV7-9 TRBD1 CASSPETGDTEAFF TGTGCCAGCAGCCCAGAGACAGGGGACACTGAAGCTTTCTTT
TRBJ2-2 NA TRBV25-1 NA CASSEENLAGELFF TGTGCCAGCAGTGAAGAGAATTTGGCCGGGGAGCTGTTTTTT
TRBJ1-5 NA TRBV30 NA CAWSVRQGEPQHF TGTGCCTGGAGTGTACGCCAGGGTGAGCCCCAGCATTTT
TRBJ2-1 NA TRBV6-2/TRBV6-3 TRBD2 CASSYSLAGRYNEQFF TGTGCCAGCAGTTACTCGTTAGCGGGGCGGTACAATGAGCAGTTCTTC
TRBJ1-1 NA TRBV10-3 NA CAISEMSNTEAFF TGTGCCATCAGTGAGATGTCAAACACTGAAGCTTTCTTT
TRBJ1-1 NA TRBV6-1 NA CASSEPRVNTEAFF TGTGCCAGCAGTGAACCCAGAGTGAACACTGAAGCTTTCTTT
TRBJ2-3 NA TRBV3-1/TRBV3-2 TRBD2 CASSQDPPGGFGTDTQYF TGTGCCAGCAGCCAAGATCCTCCGGGGGGGTTCGGCACAGATACGCAGTATTTT
TRBJ2-7 NA TRBV5-1 TRBD1 CASSLAGGRGQGLSYEQYF TGCGCCAGCAGCTTGGCCGGGGGCCGTGGACAGGGTCTTTCCTACGAGCAGTACTTC
TRBJ2-3 NA TRBV5-1 NA CASSLEVSTDTQYF TGCGCCAGCAGCTTGGAGGTTTCAACAGATACGCAGTATTTT
TRBJ1-2 NA TRBV29-1 NA CSVFSRGGYTF TGCAGCGTATTTAGCCGGGGCGGCTACACCTTC
TRBJ2-1 NA TRBV19 NA CASTPWGEANEQFF TGTGCCAGTACCCCTTGGGGGGAAGCGAATGAGCAGTTCTTC
TRBJ2-1 NA TRBV28 TRBD1 CASSLPRDRPYNEQFF TGTGCCAGCAGTTTACCTCGGGACAGACCTTACAATGAGCAGTTCTTC
TRBJ2-5 NA TRBV19 NA CASSRTPETQYF TGTGCCAGTAGTCGAACCCCCGAGACCCAGTACTTC
TRBJ2-2 many TRBV12-2 NA CASRLVLAEKPQTGELFF TGTGCAAGTCGCTTAGTTCTAGCGGAGAAGCCCCAAACCGGGGAGCTGTTTTTT
TRBJ2-7 NA TRBV6-4 TRBD1 CASSAGTGIHEQYF TGTGCCAGCAGCGCCGGGACAGGGATCCACGAGCAGTACTTC
TRBJ2-7 NA TRBV10-2 TRBD1 CASLGQASYEQYF TGCGCCAGCCTCGGACAGGCTTCCTACGAGCAGTACTTC
TRBJ2-7 NA TRBV28 NA CASSSPTGDSYEQYF TGTGCCAGCAGTTCTCCTACAGGTGACTCCTACGAGCAGTACTTC
TRBJ1-6 NA TRBV9 NA CASSVDGSYNSPLHF TGTGCCAGCAGCGTAGACGGCTCCTATAATTCACCCCTCCACTTT
TRBJ2-7 few TRBV4-2 NA CASSQDHGGADEQYF TGTGCCAGCAGCCAAGATCACGGCGGGGCTGACGAGCAGTACTTC
TRBJ1-2 NA TRBV7-5 NA CGGTDYLYGYTF TGTGGCGGGACAGACTACCTCTATGGCTACACCTTC
TRBJ2-7 NA TRBV2 NA CASSDWGKEIYEQYF TGTGCCAGCAGTGATTGGGGTAAAGAGATATACGAGCAGTACTTC
TRBJ2-1 NA TRBV18 TRBD2 CASSRGGTYNEQFF TGTGCCAGCTCACGCGGGGGAACCTACAATGAGCAGTTCTTC
TRBJ2-7 NA TRBV19 NA CASSLSDSTSYEQYF TGTGCCAGTAGTCTATCGGACTCTACGTCCTACGAGCAGTACTTC
TRBJ2-3 NA TRBV7-3 TRBD1 CASSPGQGTDTQYF TGTGCCAGCAGCCCGGGACAGGGCACAGATACGCAGTATTTT
TRBJ1-1 NA TRBV30 TRBD1 CAWADRGGTEAFF TGTGCCTGGGCGGACAGGGGAGGGACTGAAGCTTTCTTT
TRBJ1-4 NA TRBV6-1 NA CASSEAANEKLFF TGTGCCAGCAGTGAAGCCGCTAATGAAAAACTGTTTTTT
TRBJ1-5 NA TRBV25-1 NA CASSGEGLNQPQHF TGTGCCAGCAGTGGGGAAGGTCTCAATCAGCCCCAGCATTTT
TRBJ2-7 NA TRBV5-1 NA CASSFGGARTYEQYF TGCGCCAGCAGCTTCGGCGGGGCCCGAACCTACGAGCAGTACTTC
TRBJ1-6 NA TRBV12-3/TRBV12-4 NA CASSLGGNSPLHF TGTGCCAGCAGTTTGGGGGGGAATTCACCCCTCCACTTT
TRBJ2-7 NA TRBV10-3 NA CAISETGIAQYF TGTGCCATCAGTGAGACAGGGATCGCGCAGTACTTC